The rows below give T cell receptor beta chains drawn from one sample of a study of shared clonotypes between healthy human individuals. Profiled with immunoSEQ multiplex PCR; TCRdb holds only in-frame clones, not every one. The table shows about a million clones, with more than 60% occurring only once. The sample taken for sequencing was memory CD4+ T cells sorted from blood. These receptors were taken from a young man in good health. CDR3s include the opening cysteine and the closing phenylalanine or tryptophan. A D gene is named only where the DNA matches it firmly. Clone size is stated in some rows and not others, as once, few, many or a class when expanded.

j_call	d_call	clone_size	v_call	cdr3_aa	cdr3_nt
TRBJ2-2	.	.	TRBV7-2	CASSLIGSDTGELFF	TGTGCCAGCAGCTTAATCGGGAGCGACACCGGGGAGCTGTTTTTT
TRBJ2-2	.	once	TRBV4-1	CASSQDALRGTGELFF	TGCGCCAGCAGCCAAGATGCTTTGCGGGGCACCGGGGAGCTGTTTTTT
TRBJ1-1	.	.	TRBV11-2	CASSPSRRDEAWNAFF	TGTGCCAGCAGCCCCTCTAGGCGTGACGAAGCGTGGAACGCTTTCTTT
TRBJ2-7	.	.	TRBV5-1	CASSLDLGGRKDYEQYF	TGCGCCAGCAGCTTGGATTTGGGGGGGCGTAAAGACTACGAGCAGTACTTC
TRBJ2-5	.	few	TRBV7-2	CASQEWQETQYF	TGTGCCAGCCAAGAGTGGCAAGAGACCCAGTACTTC
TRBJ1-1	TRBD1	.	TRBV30	CAWTRSTGGKAEAFF	TGTGCCTGGACCCGTTCGACAGGGGGCAAGGCTGAAGCTTTCTTT
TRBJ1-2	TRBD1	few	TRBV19	CASTGTGFGGYTF	TGTGCCAGTACCGGGACAGGGTTCGGGGGCTACACCTTC
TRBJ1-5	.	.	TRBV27	CASSPSRGAGNQPQHF	TGTGCCAGCAGTCCCTCTCGCGGGGCCGGCAATCAGCCCCAGCATTTT
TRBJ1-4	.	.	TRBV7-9	CASSPFGFGGANEKLFF	TGTGCCAGCAGCCCCTTCGGGTTCGGGGGTGCTAATGAAAAACTGTTTTTT
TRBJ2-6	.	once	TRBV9	CASSPRYGNSGANVLTF	TGTGCCAGCAGCCCCCGTTATGGGAACTCTGGGGCCAACGTCCTGACTTTC
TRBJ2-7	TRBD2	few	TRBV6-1	CASSEELAGAYEQYF	TGTGCCAGCAGTGAAGAACTAGCGGGCGCCTACGAGCAGTACTTC
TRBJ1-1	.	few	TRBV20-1	CSAPDGAEAFF	TGCAGTGCCCCGGACGGGGCTGAAGCTTTCTTT
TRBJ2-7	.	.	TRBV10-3	CAVGSGLSYEQYF	TGTGCGGTCGGTAGCGGATTATCCTACGAGCAGTACTTC
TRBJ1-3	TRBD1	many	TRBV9	CASSSSGTGSPGNTIYF	TGTGCCAGCAGCAGTTCCGGGACAGGCTCACCTGGAAACACCATATATTTT
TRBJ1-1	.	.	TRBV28	CASSLPRANTEAFF	TGTGCCAGCAGTTTACCTCGGGCGAACACTGAAGCTTTCTTT
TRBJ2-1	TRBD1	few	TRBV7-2	CASSFPSGTGRVNEQFF	TGTGCCAGCAGCTTTCCCTCCGGGACAGGGAGGGTCAATGAGCAGTTCTTC
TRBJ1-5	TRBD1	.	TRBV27	CASSGGRTGLNQPQHF	TGTGCCAGCAGTGGAGGAAGGACAGGGTTGAATCAGCCCCAGCATTTT
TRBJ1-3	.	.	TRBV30	CAWGTEYSGNTIYF	TGTGCCTGGGGGACCGAGTACTCTGGAAACACCATATATTTT
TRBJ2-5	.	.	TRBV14	CASSQDLAGTPNF	TGTGCCAGCAGCCAAGATCTTGCGGGGACCCCAAACTTC
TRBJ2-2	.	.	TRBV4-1	CASSQAGGRTGELFF	TGCGCCAGCAGCCAAGCCGGGGGGCGGACCGGGGAGCTGTTTTTT
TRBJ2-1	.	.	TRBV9	CASTQGGGLSYNEQFF	TGTGCCAGCACCCAGGGGGGCGGCTTATCCTACAATGAGCAGTTCTTC
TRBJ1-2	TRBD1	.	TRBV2	CAGTETGGPGYTF	TGTGCCGGTACGGAGACAGGGGGCCCTGGCTACACCTTC
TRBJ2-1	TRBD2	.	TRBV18	CASSPGWASGSDEQFF	TGTGCCAGCTCCCCAGGGTGGGCTAGCGGGAGCGATGAGCAGTTCTTC
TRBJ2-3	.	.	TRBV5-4	CASSLGSDTQYF	TGTGCCAGCAGCTTGGGGTCGGATACGCAGTATTTT
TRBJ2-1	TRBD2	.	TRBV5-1	CASSLVRDRVVTSGRNEQFF	TGCGCCAGCAGCTTGGTAAGGGACAGGGTAGTGACTAGCGGGAGAAATGAGCAGTTCTTC
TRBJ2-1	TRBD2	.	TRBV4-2	CASSQGASGGYNEQFF	TGTGCCAGCAGCCAAGGGGCTAGCGGGGGCTACAATGAGCAGTTCTTC
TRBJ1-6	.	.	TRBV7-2	CASSLAPTRGRRSPLHF	TGTGCCAGCAGCTTAGCTCCGACCAGGGGCCGGAGGTCACCCCTCCACTTT
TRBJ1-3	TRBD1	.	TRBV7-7	CASSLATGPRKTGNTIYF	TGTGCTAGCAGCTTAGCGACAGGGCCCAGGAAAACTGGAAACACCATATATTTT
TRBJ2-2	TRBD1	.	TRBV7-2	CASSTTGGIGELFF	TGTGCCAGCAGCACGACAGGGGGGATCGGGGAGCTGTTTTTT
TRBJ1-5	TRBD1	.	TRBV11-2	CASSIDRGIHQPQHF	TGTGCCAGCAGCATCGACAGGGGTATTCATCAGCCCCAGCATTTT
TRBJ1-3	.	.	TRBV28	CASTPPSRHSGNTIYF	TGTGCCAGCACCCCTCCCAGCAGACACTCTGGAAACACCATATATTTT
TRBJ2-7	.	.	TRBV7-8	CASSNEYEQYF	TGTGCCAGCTCGAATGAGTACGAGCAGTACTTC
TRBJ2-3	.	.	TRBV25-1	CASRRQGTDTQYF	TGTGCCAGCAGGCGACAGGGCACAGATACGCAGTATTTT
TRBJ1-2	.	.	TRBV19	CASSDRGTNYGYTF	TGTGCCAGTAGTGACCGAGGGACGAACTATGGCTACACCTTC
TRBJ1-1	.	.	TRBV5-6	CASSQLLDVNTEAFF	TGTGCCAGCAGCCAGTTATTAGATGTGAACACTGAAGCTTTCTTT